The rows below give T cell receptor beta chains drawn from one sample of a study of T cells in Graves' hyperthyroidism and ophthalmopathy. TCRdb re-called the multiplex PCR reads with MiXCR, one entry per CDR3 protein. The sample records around 580,000 distinct CDR3 sequences, 46% being singletons. Sequencing was performed on peripheral blood or thyroid tissue (not recorded which). These receptors were taken from a woman under 30 with Graves' hyperthyroidism. CDR3s include the opening cysteine and the closing phenylalanine or tryptophan. D genes are given only for firm matches. Rows give clone size only sometimes, using once, few, many, or a class for an expanded clone.

V gene: TRBV7-2; J gene: TRBJ2-7; D gene: NA; clone size: NA; CDR3 protein: CASSASRAYEQYF; CDR3 DNA: TGTGCCAGCAGCGCCTCCCGGGCCTACGAGCAGTACTTC
V gene: TRBV2; J gene: TRBJ1-5; D gene: NA; clone size: NA; CDR3 protein: CASSDGTPQHF; CDR3 DNA: TGTGCCAGCAGTGACGGGACACCCCAGCATTTT
V gene: TRBV20-1; J gene: TRBJ2-7; D gene: NA; clone size: NA; CDR3 protein: CSASRPPYEQYF; CDR3 DNA: TGCAGTGCTAGTCGTCCCCCTTACGAGCAGTACTTC
V gene: TRBV4-1; J gene: TRBJ2-5; D gene: TRBD1; clone size: many; CDR3 protein: CASSVTGTGGAKTQYF; CDR3 DNA: TGCGCCAGCAGCGTTACCGGGACAGGGGGCGCGAAGACCCAGTACTTC
V gene: TRBV20-1; J gene: TRBJ2-7; D gene: TRBD2; clone size: NA; CDR3 protein: CSLVSGAPEQYF; CDR3 DNA: TGCAGCTTGGTCAGCGGGGCCCCCGAGCAGTACTTC
V gene: TRBV7-8; J gene: TRBJ2-7; D gene: NA; clone size: NA; CDR3 protein: CASSEAAGSNYEQYF; CDR3 DNA: TGTGCCAGCAGCGAAGCGGCAGGGTCTAACTACGAGCAGTACTTC
V gene: TRBV7-9; J gene: TRBJ1-1; D gene: NA; clone size: NA; CDR3 protein: CTSSLGGGTRNTEAFF; CDR3 DNA: TGTACCAGCAGCTTGGGTGGTGGGACACGGAACACTGAAGCTTTCTTT
V gene: TRBV29-1; J gene: TRBJ1-2; D gene: NA; clone size: many; CDR3 protein: CSVEDRSGAPNYGYTF; CDR3 DNA: TGCAGCGTTGAAGATCGCTCAGGGGCACCTAACTATGGCTACACCTTC
V gene: TRBV15; J gene: TRBJ2-7; D gene: TRBD2; clone size: many; CDR3 protein: CATSRAFSGRAYEQYF; CDR3 DNA: TGTGCCACCAGCAGGGCCTTTAGCGGGAGGGCCTACGAGCAGTACTTC
V gene: TRBV29-1; J gene: TRBJ2-3; D gene: TRBD1; clone size: once; CDR3 protein: CSLLTGQKVTQYF; CDR3 DNA: TGCAGCCTGCTGACAGGGCAGAAGGTTACGCAGTATTTT
V gene: TRBV20-1; J gene: TRBJ1-3; D gene: NA; clone size: once; CDR3 protein: CSALAGHANTIYF; CDR3 DNA: TGCAGTGCTTTAGCGGGACACGCGAACACCATATATTTT
V gene: TRBV12-3/TRBV12-4; J gene: TRBJ2-2; D gene: NA; clone size: few; CDR3 protein: CASSFKGLNEQFF; CDR3 DNA: TGTGCCAGCAGTTTTAAGGGACTCAATGAGCAGTTTTTT
V gene: TRBV10-3; J gene: TRBJ2-1; D gene: TRBD2; clone size: few; CDR3 protein: CAISDLLAGGRNEQFF; CDR3 DNA: TGTGCCATCAGTGACCTACTAGCGGGAGGGCGGAATGAGCAGTTCTTC
V gene: TRBV6-5; J gene: TRBJ1-2; D gene: TRBD1; clone size: many; CDR3 protein: CASSTRGQNYGYTF; CDR3 DNA: TGTGCCAGCAGTACCCGGGGACAGAACTATGGCTACACCTTC
V gene: TRBV7-9; J gene: TRBJ2-7; D gene: NA; clone size: NA; CDR3 protein: CASSLGVSRYEQYF; CDR3 DNA: TGTGCCAGCAGCTTGGGGGTTAGCAGGTACGAGCAGTACTTC
V gene: TRBV7-2; J gene: TRBJ2-2; D gene: NA; clone size: NA; CDR3 protein: CASSFEGETGELFF; CDR3 DNA: TGTGCCAGCAGTTTCGAGGGGGAGACCGGGGAGCTGTTTTTT
V gene: TRBV29-1; J gene: TRBJ2-7; D gene: NA; clone size: few; CDR3 protein: CSVRAGIYEQYF; CDR3 DNA: TGCAGCGTTAGGGCAGGGATCTACGAGCAGTACTTC
V gene: TRBV29-1; J gene: TRBJ1-2; D gene: NA; clone size: NA; CDR3 protein: CSSFLGGPYGYTF; CDR3 DNA: TGCAGCAGTTTTCTAGGGGGACCTTATGGCTACACCTTC
V gene: TRBV20-1; J gene: TRBJ2-3; D gene: NA; clone size: NA; CDR3 protein: CSAPTSSDTQYF; CDR3 DNA: TGCAGTGCTCCAACTAGCTCAGATACGCAGTATTTT
V gene: TRBV20-1; J gene: TRBJ1-1; D gene: NA; clone size: NA; CDR3 protein: CSVDTPSGGTAFF; CDR3 DNA: TGCAGTGTTGATACCCCATCGGGAGGTACAGCTTTCTTT
V gene: TRBV7-8; J gene: TRBJ2-7; D gene: TRBD2; clone size: many; CDR3 protein: CASSLSGTSWYEQYF; CDR3 DNA: TGTGCCAGCAGCTTGTCCGGGACTAGCTGGTACGAGCAGTACTTC
V gene: TRBV2; J gene: TRBJ2-7; D gene: TRBD2; clone size: NA; CDR3 protein: CASSLDGEGQYEQYF; CDR3 DNA: TGTGCCAGCAGCTTAGACGGGGAGGGGCAGTACGAGCAGTACTTC
V gene: TRBV20-1; J gene: TRBJ2-3; D gene: NA; clone size: NA; CDR3 protein: CSAPPSSLSTDTQYF; CDR3 DNA: TGCAGTGCACCACCGTCCAGCCTGAGCACAGATACGCAGTATTTT
V gene: TRBV4-1; J gene: TRBJ1-5; D gene: NA; clone size: many; CDR3 protein: CASSLSWGPNQPQHF; CDR3 DNA: TGCGCCAGCAGCCTTTCCTGGGGCCCCAATCAGCCCCAGCATTTT
V gene: TRBV4-1; J gene: TRBJ1-5; D gene: NA; clone size: few; CDR3 protein: CASSQPTRGQPQHF; CDR3 DNA: TGCGCCAGCAGCCAACCTACCCGGGGTCAGCCCCAGCATTTT
V gene: TRBV7-2; J gene: TRBJ1-5; D gene: NA; clone size: NA; CDR3 protein: CASSPIAALETQHF; CDR3 DNA: TGTGCCAGCAGCCCAATCGCGGCCCTGGAGACCCAGCATTTT
V gene: TRBV5-1; J gene: TRBJ1-1; D gene: NA; clone size: NA; CDR3 protein: CASSLVPGTMNTEAFF; CDR3 DNA: TGCGCCAGCAGCTTGGTGCCAGGGACCATGAACACTGAAGCTTTCTTT
V gene: TRBV7-8; J gene: TRBJ2-7; D gene: NA; clone size: NA; CDR3 protein: CASSTGDFYEQYF; CDR3 DNA: TGTGCCAGCAGCACTGGGGACTTCTACGAGCAGTACTTC
V gene: TRBV7-6; J gene: TRBJ1-3; D gene: NA; clone size: NA; CDR3 protein: CASSLGPGISGNTIYF; CDR3 DNA: TGTGCCAGCAGCTTAGGGCCAGGGATCTCTGGAAACACCATATATTTT
V gene: TRBV7-9; J gene: TRBJ2-7; D gene: NA; clone size: NA; CDR3 protein: CASSLGPSSGTDNYEQYF; CDR3 DNA: TGTGCCAGCAGCTTAGGCCCGAGCTCCGGGACTGACAACTACGAGCAGTACTTC
V gene: TRBV24-1; J gene: TRBJ1-5; D gene: NA; clone size: few; CDR3 protein: CATRPTGFQPQHF; CDR3 DNA: TGTGCCACCAGACCTACAGGGTTCCAGCCCCAGCATTTT
V gene: TRBV20-1; J gene: TRBJ1-5; D gene: NA; clone size: once; CDR3 protein: CSASGTSNQPQHF; CDR3 DNA: TGCAGTGCTAGCGGGACTAGCAATCAGCCCCAGCATTTT